A single sample gave rise to the 10 T cell receptor beta chains below, sequenced in a study of blood T cell repertoires in COVID-19 (dated by TCRdb to between 2020 and 2021). Libraries came from the immunoSEQ multiplex PCR assay. As stored in TCRdb, this immuneACCESS dataset retains in-frame rearrangements with V and J assigned. A fraction of the clones does not appear; measured against another copy, unresolved V genes explain less than half of the discrepancy, and the remainder lacks a known reason. Present in this sample are 90,000 or so clones, roughly 87% of which were seen just once. The biggest ten clones account for 3.8% of the sample. The material sequenced was peripheral blood. The receptors were gathered from a man aged 55-75 years with acute or convalescent COVID-19.

The chain couples TRBV19 to TRBJ2-3, with 7 positions matching TRBD1. CDR3 length: 18 amino acids. Germline loops: CDR1 LNHDA, CDR2 SQIVND (reference sequence). V lost 3 bases, J lost 0 bases, and 12 bases stayed unmatched. This chain's CDR3 is CASSMGKWGQPSTDTQYF. Here the CDR3 DNA reads TGTGCCAGTAGTATGGGAAAGTGGGGACAGCCTAGCACAGATACGCAGTATTTT. The full variable domain, its missing parts supplied by reference TRBV19 and TRBJ2-3, is DGGITQSPKYLFRKEGQNVTLSCEQNLNHDAMYWYRQDPGQGLRLIYYSQIVNDFQKGDIAEGYSVSREKKESFPLTVTSAQKNPTAFYLCASSMGKWGQPSTDTQYFGPGTRLTVL.

The chain couples TRBV20-1 to TRBJ1-2; 8 nucleotides match TRBD1. The germline gives CDR1 DFQATT, CDR2 SNEGSKA (reference sequence). The trim removed 3 bases at V and 6 bases at J, leaving 9 bases unmatched. This CDR3 is 14 amino acids long. The CDR3 DNA follows: TGCAGTGCTAGTGATGTCGACAGGGGCCATGGCTACACCTTC. Translating it yields CSASDVDRGHGYTF.

The chain has TRBV27 and TRBJ1-5; D remains ambiguous. Per the germline V gene, CDR1 is MNHEY and CDR2 is SMNVEV (reference sequence). The CDR3 sequence is 12 residues long. V lost 8 bases and J lost 6, with 11 bases in between. The CDR3: CASGLTGQPQHF. The CDR3 bases are TGTGCCAGCGGTCTTACGGGTCAGCCCCAGCATTTT.

The chain combines TRBV6-5 with TRBJ1-1; D is unresolved. CDR3 length: 14 amino acids. Germline V CDR1 and CDR2: MNHEY, SVGAGI. The V end lost 2 bases, the J end lost 4 bases, and 11 bases lay between the germline ends. CDR3 residues: CASSYRGSGTEAFF. The CDR3 region has the DNA TGTGCCAGCAGTTACCGCGGGTCGGGCACTGAAGCTTTCTTT.

This sequence joins TRBV4-3 and TRBJ2-5; 7 nucleotides line up with TRBD2. The CDR3 has 14 residues. Germline values: CDR1 LGHNA, CDR2 YSLEER. J lost 7 bases, V lost 0 bases, and 5 bases had no gene match. CDR3: CASSQDLSGVTQYF. In nucleotides, the CDR3 is TGCGCCAGCAGCCAAGATCTCAGCGGGGTGACCCAGTACTTC.

The rearrangement uses TRBV19 and TRBJ2-5; a possible D gene is TRBD1 (6 bases). This CDR3 contains 14 residues. Germline V lookup: CDR1 LNHDA, CDR2 SQIVND (reference sequence). V shed 3 bases and J shed 6 bases, with 14 bases lying between them. The CDR3 DNA is TGTGCCAGTAGTATCGGCGCAGGGGAACAGACCCAGTACTTC. It specifies CASSIGAGEQTQYF. The full variable domain, completed using reference TRBV19 and TRBJ2-5, is DGGITQSPKYLFRKEGQNVTLSCEQNLNHDAMYWYRQDPGQGLRLIYYSQIVNDFQKGDIAEGYSVSREKKESFPLTVTSAQKNPTAFYLCASSIGAGEQTQYFGPGTRLLVL.

This chain links TRBV7-3 with TRBJ2-5; TRBD2 agrees at 9 bases. The CDR3 runs to 16 residues. CDR1 is SGHTA and CDR2 is FQGTGA in the germline V gene. V lost 3 bases, J lost 5 bases, and 10 bases stayed unmatched. CDR3 loop: CASSLMASGEGETQYF. For the CDR3, the DNA is TGTGCCAGCAGCTTGATGGCTAGCGGGGAGGGGGAGACCCAGTACTTC.

The chain couples TRBV10-3 to TRBJ1-2, with D perhaps matching TRBD1 (5 bases). This CDR3 has 15 residues. The germline gives CDR1 ENHRY, CDR2 SYGVKD. Trimming shortened V by 6 bases and J by 8 bases, and 22 bases separated the two germline ends. This chain's CDR3 is CAIRSARDQLGGYTF. As DNA, the CDR3 is TGTGCCATCAGATCGGCGCGGGACCAACTTGGCGGCTACACCTTC.

The V gene is TRBV15, the J gene TRBJ2-2; D gene unclear. Germline CDR1 LNHNV, CDR2 YYDKDF (reference sequence). V lost 1 base, J lost 0 bases, and 6 bases lay in between. The CDR3 is 15 residues long. CDR3 residues: CATSRVVANTGELFF. CDR3 in DNA: TGTGCCACCAGCAGAGTTGTAGCGAACACCGGGGAGCTGTTTTTT.

The V call is TRBV29-1, the J call TRBJ1-1; 9 nucleotides line up with TRBD1. The CDR3 spans 13 residues. Germline V gene lookup returns CDR1 SQVTM and CDR2 ANQGSEA. Germline trimming cut 8 bases from V and 4 bases from J; bases unmatched to any gene: 8. The CDR3: CSSQGAWGTEAFF. The CDR3 nucleotides read TGCAGCTCACAGGGGGCTTGGGGCACTGAAGCTTTCTTT.